The T cell receptor (beta chain) under discussion was sequenced for a study of blood T cell repertoires in COVID-19. Looking at the study overall: T cells, B-cell-depleted T cells, or PBMCs supplied cDNA or gDNA.

The CDR3 is 16 residues long. Losses at the gene ends were 2 bases for V and 6 bases for J; bases not matched to a gene: 8. Germline loops: CDR1 SGHVS, CDR2 FQNEAQ. This clone was picked up one time. In the original processing: How many nucleated cells were present was estimated from reference gene primer amplification. Measured with immunoSEQ multiplex PCR; TCRdb has only the in-frame clones, and not every one. The V and J calls and the clone size are those of that table, but D and trimming were determined from the DNA. This table holds some 220,000 clones, around 85% found once. The Seattle patients joined while their infection was active and were tracked longitudinally afterward.

The chain uses TRBV7-8 and TRBJ2-1, with TRBD1 matching 9 bases. Sequencing used peripheral blood. The sequence was obtained from a woman aged 70-85 years with COVID-19, enrolled during active disease. The CDR3 DNA follows: TGTGCCAGCAGCTTAAGGTTGGGACAGGGTCCCAATGAGCAGTTCTTC. Its protein is CASSLRLGQGPNEQFF.